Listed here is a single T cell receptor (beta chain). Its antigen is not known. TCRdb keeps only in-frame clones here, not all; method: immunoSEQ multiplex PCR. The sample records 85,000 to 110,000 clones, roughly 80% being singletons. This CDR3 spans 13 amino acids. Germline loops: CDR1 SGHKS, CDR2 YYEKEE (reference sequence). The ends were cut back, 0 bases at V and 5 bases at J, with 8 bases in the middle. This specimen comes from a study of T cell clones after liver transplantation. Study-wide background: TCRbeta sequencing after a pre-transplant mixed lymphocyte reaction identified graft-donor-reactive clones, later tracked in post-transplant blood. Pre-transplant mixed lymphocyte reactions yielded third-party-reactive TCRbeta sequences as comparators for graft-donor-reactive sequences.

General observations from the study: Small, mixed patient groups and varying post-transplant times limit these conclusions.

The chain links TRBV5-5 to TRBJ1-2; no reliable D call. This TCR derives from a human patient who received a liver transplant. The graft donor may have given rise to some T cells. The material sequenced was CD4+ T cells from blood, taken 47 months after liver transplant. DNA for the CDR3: TGTGCCAGCAGCTTGGATCCAAAGTATGGCTACACCTTC. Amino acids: CASSLDPKYGYTF.